Following are 15 T cell receptor beta chains from one sample sequenced in a study of blood T cell repertoires in COVID-19. Only in-frame clones appear in the TCRdb table, and some are missing; sequencing was by immunoSEQ multiplex PCR. The table includes 68,000 or so clones, around nine tenths detected once. The sample was peripheral blood. These receptors all stem from a human donor in a cohort sampled during active COVID-19.

V and J are TRBV3-1 (or the pseudogene TRBV3-2) and TRBJ2-3; 12 bases align to TRBD2. Per the germline V gene, CDR1 is LGHDT and CDR2 is YNNKEL (reference sequence). With 0 bases clipped from V and 3 bases from J, the junction kept 4 bases outside the gene matches. The CDR3 contains 17 residues. The CDR3 bases are TGTGCCAGCAGCCAAGAGCCTAGCGGGGGGGCAACAGATACGCAGTATTTT. It is translated as CASSQEPSGGATDTQYF.

This clone has only a few counts. This chain links TRBV7-2 with TRBJ2-3; 8 positions match TRBD2. After removal of 0 bases from V and 6 bases from J, the junction contained 8 bases not matched to a gene. The CDR3 consists of 16 residues. CDR1 is SGHTA, CDR2 FQGNSA, per germline. The CDR3 DNA is TGTGCCAGCAGCTTAGCCGGGAGGGGGGGAGCCGATACGCAGTATTTT. Translated: CASSLAGRGGADTQYF.

The rearrangement uses TRBV23-1 and TRBJ2-2; 10 positions agree with TRBD1. TRBV23-1 carries the ORF label, with uncertain function. V gave up 8 bases and J gave up 9 bases; unmatched junction bases: 9. The length of the CDR3 is 14 residues. The CDR3 region has the DNA TGCGCCAGCCCAGGACAGGGGGGAATACGGGAGCTGTTTTTT. This codes for CASPGQGGIRELFF.

V is TRBV28 and J is TRBJ2-1, with TRBD1 matching over 10 bases. V gave up 6 bases and J gave up 7 bases; unmatched junction bases: 6. CDR1 and CDR2 (germline): MDHEN, SYDVKM. The CDR3 length is 14 residues. CDR3 in amino acids: CASRRTGGTNEQFF. The CDR3 DNA follows: TGTGCCAGCAGAAGGACAGGGGGGACAAATGAGCAGTTCTTC.

The chain joins TRBV18 to TRBJ1-5, with 9 positions matching TRBD1. V trimming: 6 bases; J trimming: 8 bases; junction bases outside the gene matches: 8. CDR1 and CDR2 (germline): KGHSH, LQKENI. The CDR3 consists of 14 residues. The DNA for the CDR3 is TGTGCCAGCTCCCGGGGGACAGGGAAAGAGCCCCAGCATTTT. It encodes CASSRGTGKEPQHF.

The chain recombines TRBV9 with TRBJ1-3; 8 positions match TRBD1. The length of the CDR3 is 17 residues. The germline V gene has CDR1 SGDLS and CDR2 YYNGEE. Trimming removed 3 bases from V and 0 bases from J; junction bases left unmatched: 8. The CDR3 DNA reads TGTGCCAGCAGCGGGTTGGACAGGGCCGGCTCTGGAAACACCATATATTTT. Amino acid sequence: CASSGLDRAGSGNTIYF.

V gene TRBV24-1 combines with J gene TRBJ2-5; D might be TRBD2 (5 bases). The ends were cut back, 7 bases at V and 5 bases at J, with 16 bases in the middle. The CDR3 sequence is 14 residues long. From germline, CDR1 is KGHDR and CDR2 SFDVKD. This CDR3 reads CATSSSGRGETQYF. The CDR3 DNA reads as TGTGCCACCAGCAGCTCCGGACGCGGGGAGACCCAGTACTTC.

This chain links TRBV10-3 with TRBJ2-7; 8 positions match TRBD2. J was trimmed by 2 bases and V by 8 bases; bases with no gene match: 5. Germline CDR1 is ENHRY and CDR2 is SYGVKD. This CDR3 spans 13 amino acids. CDR3 sequence reads: CAILRGGAYEQYF. The CDR3 nucleotides read TGTGCCATCCTTCGGGGGGGGGCCTACGAGCAGTACTTC.

The V gene is TRBV7-2, the J gene TRBJ1-2; D is possibly TRBD1 (5 bases). The CDR3 sequence is 15 residues long. Trimming left V 5 bases short and J 4 bases short, with 17 bases between. Germline V lookup: CDR1 SGHTA, CDR2 FQGNSA. The CDR3 here is CASSPEAGTFYGYTF. DNA of the CDR3: TGTGCCAGCAGCCCCGAGGCCGGGACTTTCTATGGCTACACCTTC. The complete variable domain, with remaining parts taken from reference TRBV7-2 and TRBJ1-2, reads GAGVSQSPSNKVTEKGKDVELRCDPISGHTALYWYRQSLGQGLEFLIYFQGNSAPDKSGLPSDRFSAERTGGSVSTLTIQRTQQEDSAVYLCASSPEAGTFYGYTFGSGTRLTVV.

The chain couples TRBV29-1 to TRBJ2-1; TRBD2 matches 12 bases. This CDR3 has 17 amino acids. The V and J ends lost 6 bases and 3 bases, in that order; junction bases with no gene match: 12. Germline assignment: CDR1 SQVTM and CDR2 ANQGSEA. The CDR3 bases are TGCAGCGTCACAGGGTGGGAGACTAGCGGGGGCTACAATGAGCAGTTCTTC. Encoded protein: CSVTGWETSGGYNEQFF.

J is TRBJ2-7 and V is TRBV6-7; D gene unclear. TRBV6-7 is given ORF status, its function remaining uncertain. V was pared by 0 bases and J by 5 bases, with 14 bases between. This CDR3 has 15 amino acids. The CDR3 DNA reads as TGTGCCAGCAGTTACTCGATCCAGCGTATCCACGAGCAGTACTTC. It is translated as CASSYSIQRIHEQYF.

This clone was found a few times. V and J are TRBV10-3 and TRBJ2-7, with 8 bases that match TRBD1. CDR3 size: 16 residues. In germline, CDR1 is ENHRY, CDR2 SYGVKD. The V segment lost 2 bases and the J segment 3 bases; nucleotides outside the gene matches: 9. The CDR3 reads CAISEGDRLGSYEQYF. The CDR3 nucleotides read TGTGCCATCAGTGAGGGGGACAGGTTAGGCAGCTACGAGCAGTACTTC.

V and J are TRBV7-9 and TRBJ2-3, with TRBD2 matching over 11 bases. The CDR3 extends over 16 amino acids. Trimming took 4 bases from V and 6 from J; bases not matched to a gene: 9. The germline V gene has CDR1 SEHNR and CDR2 FQNEAQ (reference sequence). The CDR3 sequence: CASSSSSGGPSDTQYF. The CDR3 DNA follows: TGTGCCAGCAGCTCCTCTAGCGGGGGGCCGAGCGATACGCAGTATTTT.

J is TRBJ1-1 and V is TRBV7-2, with 8 bases fitting TRBD1. The CDR3 is 16 amino acids. The germline V gene has CDR1 SGHTA and CDR2 FQGNSA. With 1 base clipped from V and 10 bases from J, the junction kept 14 bases outside the gene matches. The chain's CDR3 is CASSLEPAGTGSTAFF. The CDR3 nucleotides are TGTGCCAGCAGCTTAGAACCCGCCGGGACAGGCTCTACAGCTTTCTTT.

The chain is built from TRBV28 and TRBJ1-2, with TRBD1 as a possible D gene (5 bases). Trimming cost V 8 bases and J 2 bases, with 6 bases left between them. In germline, CDR1 is MDHEN, CDR2 SYDVKM. The CDR3 has 11 amino acids. Here the CDR3 reads CASGGNYGYTF. The CDR3 nucleotides are TGTGCCAGCGGGGGGAACTATGGCTACACCTTC.